This T cell receptor beta chain was observed in a study of T cell responses to AZD1222 COVID-19 vaccine. Study-level results: The repertoires were collected only after the peak T cell response. The donors showed a predominance of white British ancestry and of females, with possible underestimation of clonal diversity. Nearly half of spike-specific TCRs reportedly go after variant regions that carry no mutations.

About this clone: What it recognizes is unknown.

Trimming took 1 base from V and 4 from J, leaving 11 bases between them. The CDR3 is made up of 14 amino acids. The V gene's germline CDR1 is MGHRA and CDR2 YSYEKL. Clones were sequenced by immunoSEQ multiplex PCR, and TCRdb holds only the in-frame ones, with some missing. The sample lists 150,000 or so clones, approximately 89% occurring once. This chain connects TRBV4-1 to TRBJ2-7; D is unclear. Sequencing used peripheral blood, obtained on day 0 of AZD1222 vaccination. The receptor was isolated from an adult in good health. In DNA form, the CDR3 reads TGCGCCAGCAGCCAAGGACCCCTCAGTTACGAGCAGTACTTC. It codes for CASSQGPLSYEQYF.